This T cell receptor beta chain was sequenced during a study of T-cell memory formation after mild COVID-19 (dated by TCRdb to the early 2020s). About the study as a whole: TCR sequence clusters from the two donors were found to be largely donor specific. Two young, previously healthy adult volunteers, one female and one male, were included in the cohort. In a couple of donors, T-cell clones that expanded and contracted after mild COVID-19 were followed by sequencing TCRalpha and TCRbeta repertoires longitudinally. The paper's findings and limits, for the study overall: Only two mild cases were covered by the study, and larger cohorts that include severe cases with pre-infection samples were considered necessary. The detection of some responding clones in pre-infection memory suggests that pre-existing cross-reactive memory T cells joined the SARS-CoV-2 response. Contracting CD4+ clones appeared mostly in the CM and EM memory subsets, whereas CD8+ clones were enriched in EMRA. The second-wave clones that peaked on day 37 were not confirmed to be SARS-CoV-2 specific. From day 15 to 85, contracting clones showed balanced CD4/CD8 phenotypes, whereas a second wave of clones that expanded from day 15 to 37 leaned towards CD4+.

Notes on this clonotype: The antigen it binds to is not known. Base qualities were left out, and no much larger clone turns up one base away.

Ficoll-Paque density gradient centrifugation was used to isolate PBMCs. TCRdb lists the instrument as Illumina NovaSeq 6000. TCRalpha and TCRbeta cDNA libraries were built by 5'RACE with constant-segment primers, adding sample barcodes and unique molecular identifiers. RNA was extracted from every sample with Trizol reagent. The libraries were amplified in two PCR steps, and the second step added a second sample barcode and Illumina TruSeq adapters. The libraries were sequenced on an Illumina NovaSeq using 2 x 150 bp paired-end reads. Regarding the original processing steps: The reads were demultiplexed and collapsed into UMI-guided consensus sequences using migec v1.2.7. With mixcr v2.1.11, UMI consensuses were aligned to TRA and TRB V and J templates and assembled into clonotypes. A clonotype was counted as expanded or contracted only if both edgeR and NoisET called the change significant, with noise models trained on biological replicates. For edgeR calls, a false discovery rate-adjusted p below 0.01 and a log2 fold-change threshold of 1 were applied. PCA with hierarchical clustering of max-normalized trajectories of the 1000 most abundant clonotypes was used as exploratory dynamics analysis. Each responding clone was given a CD4 or CD8 phenotype based on the CD4+ and CD8+ repertoires, which had been sequenced separately. TCRdb reprocessing: public reads trimmed at Q25 with fastp, clones called with MiXCR, in-frame beta chains kept. Here each entry gathers all rows of one CDR3 protein and keeps the most common genes and DNA. These V and J calls are TCRdb output, not the study's own analysis. In all, the sample holds around 320,000 distinct CDR3 sequences, and roughly a fifth of those were seen once. The ten largest make up 20% to 25% of the sample.

The CDR3 has 14 amino acids, counting the end cysteine and phenylalanine. Here the CDR3 DNA is all that survives: 42 bases in frame from base 1. CDR1 and CDR2, looked up from the germline V gene (reference sequence), are DFQATT and SNEGSKA. The chain links TRBV20-1 with TRBJ1-5, with TRBD1 perhaps the D gene, on 5 matching bases. Sequencing was carried out using PBMCs or a T cell subset sorted from them (not recorded which). This clonotype originated in a man in his late teens or twenties who had mild COVID-19 (a few samples of this study predate the infection). The sample titles of this study are shuffled in the database, so cell type and time point are left out; the donor was told from shared clones. The DNA sequence reads TGCAGCTTCAGTGGGGGTGTAAGCAATCAGCCCCAGCATTTT. Its amino acids are CSFSGGVSNQPQHF.